This T cell receptor beta chain was profiled in a study of beta chain features in type 1 diabetes. Findings of the study overall: VDJ junctions in type 1 diabetes patients carried more deletions and fewer insertions. Any HLA effect on TCRB rearrangement was left unresolved by small sub-analyses. Moderate yet significant TCRB CDR3 shortening was seen in Type 1 diabetes patients in all four CD4+ subsets.

This clone was seen more than once but under ten times. Its antigen is unknown. Of the isolated RNA, all was reverse transcribed, and so the sequenced material was expressed TCRB transcripts. Generated by immunoSEQ multiplex PCR, the TCRdb table keeps only in-frame clones and is missing some. The repertoire holds under 450,000 clones, about 15% seen once, with about 0.04% in the top ten. Sorted populations all had greater than 98% purity. Material for sequencing was naive CD4+ T cells from blood. This sequence was found in a man aged 30-40 years in good health.

The CDR3 sequence: CASSPRPGLGAQETQYF. CDR3 sequence (DNA): TGCGCCAGCAGCCCCCGCCCGGGACTAGGGGCTCAAGAGACCCAGTACTTC. The rearrangement links TRBV4-3 to TRBJ2-5; TRBD2 agrees at 8 bases. The CDR3 length is 17 residues. The V gene end was trimmed by 4 bases and the J gene end by 2 bases; junction bases not matched to a gene: 12. Germline assignment: CDR1 LGHNA and CDR2 YSLEER.